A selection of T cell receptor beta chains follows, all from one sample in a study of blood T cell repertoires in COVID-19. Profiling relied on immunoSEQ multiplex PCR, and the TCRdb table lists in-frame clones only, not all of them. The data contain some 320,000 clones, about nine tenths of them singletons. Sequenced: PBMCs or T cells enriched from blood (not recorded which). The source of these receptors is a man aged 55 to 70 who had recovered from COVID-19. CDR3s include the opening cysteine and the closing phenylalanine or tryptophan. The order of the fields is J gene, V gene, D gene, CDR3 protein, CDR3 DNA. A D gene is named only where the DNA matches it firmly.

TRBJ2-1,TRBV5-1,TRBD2,CASSLTLTSGNNEQFF,TGCGCCAGCAGCTTAACCTTAACTAGCGGGAACAATGAGCAGTTCTTC
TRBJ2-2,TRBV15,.,CATSRTGGELFF,TGTGCCACCAGCAGAACAGGCGGGGAGCTGTTTTTT
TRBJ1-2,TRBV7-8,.,CASSPGIYGYTF,TGTGCCAGCAGCCCAGGGATCTATGGCTACACCTTC
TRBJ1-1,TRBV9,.,CASSQGTEAFF,TGTGCCAGCAGCCAGGGAACTGAAGCTTTCTTT
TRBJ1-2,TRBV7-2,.,CASSPDSNYGYTF,TGTGCCAGCAGCCCGGACAGTAACTATGGCTACACCTTC
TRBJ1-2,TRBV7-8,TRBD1,CASSYRDSHYYGYTF,TGTGCCAGCAGCTACCGGGACAGCCATTACTATGGCTACACCTTC
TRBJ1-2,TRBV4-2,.,CASSQGSLTIYGYTF,TGTGCCAGCAGCCAGGGGAGTCTGACTATCTATGGCTACACCTTC
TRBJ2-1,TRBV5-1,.,CASSQNNEQFF,TGCGCCAGCAGCCAAAACAATGAGCAGTTCTTC
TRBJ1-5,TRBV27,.,CASSFDRSGRPQHF,TGTGCCAGCAGTTTCGACAGGTCTGGGAGGCCCCAGCATTTT
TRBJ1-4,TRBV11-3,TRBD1,CASSFQQGNEKLFF,TGTGCCAGCAGCTTTCAACAGGGGAATGAAAAACTGTTTTTT